This record looks at one T cell receptor (beta chain) sequence and its context. Its antigen is still unknown. No clone much larger than this one lies a single base away; base qualities are absent. Read against the paper, the sample's time point label means: roughly 23 months on ibrutinib. For TCR beta library preparation, about 2 micrograms of genomic DNA was extracted from cryopreserved PBMCs. Longitudinal blood samples from CLL patients on ibrutinib monotherapy were analyzed using high-throughput TCR beta sequencing. Patients were enrolled in a phase 2 open-label single-center ibrutinib monotherapy trial. A MiSeq instrument was used for deep resolution sequencing, which targeted depths ranging from 1 in 1 million up to 1 in 200,000 T cells, with coverage averaging 10x for each clonotype. The immunoSEQ hsTCRB Kit was used to generate TCR beta libraries. In the authors' own workflow: The data were analyzed with ImmunoSEQ Analyzer and ImmunoSEQ Data Assistant, and V, D and J gene assignments followed IMGT definitions. Clonality was computed as one minus normalized Shannon entropy of productive rearrangement frequencies, ranging from 0 to 1. Public clonotype analysis was restricted to overrepresented clonotypes comprising at least 0.05% of each patient's repertoire. About a dozen age-matched healthy donor repertoires from immuneACCESS served as clonality controls. Sourced from immuneACCESS, this table was stored by TCRdb with only in-frame sequences that have V and J called. A share of the clones is absent; for the studies checked, an unresolved V gene accounts for under half, and the remainder has no known explanation. The V and J calls and clone size were taken over from that table, and D and trimming were inferred from the DNA. In this sample the table shows 250,000 or so clones, around three quarters of which occur a single time. Of the sample, over 15% falls within the top ten clones.

Trimming leaves V shorter by 5 bases and J shorter by 2 bases, with the junction holding 5 bases beyond the gene matches. The CDR3, cysteine through phenylalanine, is 15 amino acids long. Only the CDR3 portion is preserved as DNA: 45 bases, with reading frame beginning at the first base. From the germline V gene (reference sequence), CDR1 is MNHEY and CDR2 is SMNVEV. The data stem from a study of cytotoxic CD8 clonotypes in ibrutinib-treated CLL (dated by TCRdb to the early 2020s). With regard to the full study: In this cohort, about 15 patients were treatment-naive and about a dozen were relapsed/refractory, while 17 to 18 had unmutated IGHV. Every remission and progressive disease sample was obtained while ibrutinib was still being received by the patients. Of the approximately 86 people in the trial, about two dozen had longitudinal samples available. Responses were partial in around 24 patients and complete in 2; after median 68 months follow-up, about 15 stayed in remission and approximately twelve progressed. Samples averaged approximately 240,000 productive templates and approximately 100,000 productive rearrangements. The response samples were drawn at a median of roughly twelve months into treatment, with a range of about 6 to 36 months. Cryopreserved peripheral blood mononuclear cells were collected at three points: before therapy, at response, and at either sustained remission or disease progression. Overall results and qualifications from the work: Public clonotypes were found to be uncommon and were observed to contract or remain stable during treatment; the increase in clonality was shown to reflect expansion of private clonotypes at ibrutinib response. Sampling times were not matched between patients in sustained remission and patients whose disease was progressing, and lymph node repertoires were not examined. At ibrutinib response clonality went up, during sustained remission it held steady, and at progression it dropped back toward baseline. Baseline clonality was found to be higher than that of age-matched healthy donors and was strongly correlated with circulating CD8+ T-cell counts.

This material consisted of PBMCs, taken after 24 months of ibrutinib treatment. The clonotype was recovered from a human donor with chronic lymphocytic leukemia. The V and J genes are TRBV27 and TRBJ2-1; TRBD2 aligns with 8 central bases. CDR3 loop: CASSPGLAAYNEQFF. The sequenced DNA: TGTGCCAGCAGTCCAGGACTAGCAGCCTACAATGAGCAGTTCTTC.